The source of this TCR beta chain is a study of T cells expressing NK-cell markers. At the level of the study: Researchers got TCR beta repertoires out of sorted CD3+CD56+NKG2C+, CD3+CD56+NKG2C- and CD3+CD56-NKG2C+ T cells. Study-wide results and caveats: Clarity on HCMV specificity was lacking for the expanded NKG2C+ T cell clones.

5'RACE template switching with UMIs generated TCR beta cDNA. TCRdb reprocessed the 5' RACE reads, keeping one entry per CDR3 protein, no DNA. The sample spans 300,000 to 500,000 distinct CDR3 sequences; the ten largest clones claim about 10%. On this clonotype itself: The antigen remains unidentified.

The CDR3 is made up of 15 amino acids. The germline CDR1 and CDR2 sequences are DFQATT and SNEGSKA (reference sequence). The sequenced material came from blood T cells: a sorted CD56 or NKG2C T cell subset, CD4+ or CD8+ T cells, or bulk PBMC T cells (not recorded which). The chain has TRBV20-1 and TRBJ2-1; TCRdb selects TRBD1, and the lack of DNA leaves this call unchecked. The sequence came from a woman aged 45-65 years in good health. CDR3 sequence reads: CSARPVGGFYNEQFF.